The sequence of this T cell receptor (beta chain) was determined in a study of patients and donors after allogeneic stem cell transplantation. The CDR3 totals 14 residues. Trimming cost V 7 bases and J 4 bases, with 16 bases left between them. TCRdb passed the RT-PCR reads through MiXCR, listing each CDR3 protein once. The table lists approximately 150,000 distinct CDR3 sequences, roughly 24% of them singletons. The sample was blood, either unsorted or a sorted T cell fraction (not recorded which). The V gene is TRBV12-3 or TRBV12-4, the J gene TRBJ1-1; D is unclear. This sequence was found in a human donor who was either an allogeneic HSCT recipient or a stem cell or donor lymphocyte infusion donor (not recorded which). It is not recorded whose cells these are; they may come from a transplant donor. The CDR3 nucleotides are TGTGCCAGCACTCCCCTGGGAAGCCGCACTGAAGCTTTCTTT. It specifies CASTPLGSRTEAFF.